One sample yielded the 12 T cell receptor beta chains listed below, sequenced in a study of identifying expanded T cells in peripheral blood. Sequenced by immunoSEQ multiplex PCR; TCRdb stores in-frame clones only, minus some. This sample has 75,000 to 90,000 clones, with around 90% found just once. Input material: blood. All receptors derive from a person between 18 and 75 years old in good health.

The chain uses TRBV5-1 and TRBJ1-1, with no clear D. Germline CDR1 reads SGHRS; CDR2 reads YFSETQ. V was cut by 3 bases and J by 8 bases, with 14 bases left in between. The CDR3 covers 13 residues. The CDR3 DNA is TGCGCCAGCAGCTGGGGTCCGGGGTCCGAAGCTTTCTTT. This codes for CASSWGPGSEAFF.

V gene TRBV19 combines with J gene TRBJ2-7; 9 bases map to TRBD1. CDR1 LNHDA and CDR2 SQIVND come from the germline V gene (reference sequence). This CDR3 spans 15 amino acids. V lost 4 bases to trimming and J lost 5 bases; unmatched junction nucleotides: 9. CDR3 DNA: TGTGCCAGTAGTACTCGGACAGGGGTTCATCACGAGCAGTACTTC. Translating it yields CASSTRTGVHHEQYF.

As regards this clone: Other DNA sequences in the same sample also yield this CDR3. CDR3 sequence (DNA): TGTGCCAGCAGTTACTCGGGCTCCTACGAGCAGTACTTC. Its protein product is CASSYSGSYEQYF. The J gene is TRBJ2-7, the V gene TRBV6-5; D gene ambiguous. The CDR3 covers 13 residues. From germline, CDR1 is MNHEY and CDR2 SVGAGI. Trimming removed 0 bases at V and 0 bases at J, with 3 bases between.

V and J are TRBV30 and TRBJ1-1; 7 nucleotides line up with TRBD1. J gave up 1 base and V 4 bases, and 3 bases lay outside the gene matches. This CDR3 comprises 13 residues. In germline, CDR1 is GTSNPN, CDR2 SVGIG (reference sequence). The chain's CDR3 is CAWKGDRNTEAFF. In nucleotides, the CDR3 is TGTGCCTGGAAAGGGGACAGGAACACTGAAGCTTTCTTT.

The chain carries TRBV29-1 and TRBJ2-3; 10 positions match TRBD2. In germline, CDR1 is SQVTM, CDR2 ANQGSEA. CDR3 size: 14 residues. V lost 6 bases and J lost 0; bases outside the gene matches: 3. CDR3 loop: CSVSSGSSTDTQYF. Written as DNA, the CDR3 is TGCAGCGTCTCTAGCGGGAGTAGCACAGATACGCAGTATTTT.

The genes are TRBV29-1 and TRBJ2-7; either TRBD1 or TRBD2 may supply D (5 bases each). Trimming took off 1 base at V and 3 bases at J, with 19 bases between the two ends. Germline CDR1 is SQVTM and CDR2 is ANQGSEA. The CDR3 is made up of 16 amino acids. The CDR3 sequence: CSVEGGPGRPNYEQYF. The CDR3 coding sequence is TGCAGCGTTGAAGGGGGCCCAGGGAGACCTAACTACGAGCAGTACTTC.

The chain is built from TRBV7-2 and TRBJ2-7; the D gene could be TRBD1 or TRBD2 (5 bases each). The germline CDR1 and CDR2 sequences are SGHTA and FQGNSA. V was pared by 5 bases and J by 2 bases, with 13 bases between. The CDR3 extends over 14 amino acids. CDR3 DNA sequence: TGTGCCAGCAGCCCCGCCGGGACCCCCTACGAGCAGTACTTC. This codes for CASSPAGTPYEQYF.

This chain joins TRBV4-1 and TRBJ2-1; TRBD2 matches 9 bases. Trimming removed 0 bases from V and 3 bases from J; junction bases left unmatched: 6. CDR3 size: 17 residues. CDR1 is MGHRA, CDR2 YSYEKL, per germline. DNA of the CDR3: TGCGCCAGCAGCCAAGATCGCCTAGCGGGAAGCTACAATGAGCAGTTCTTC. The encoded protein is CASSQDRLAGSYNEQFF.

The rearrangement joins TRBV5-5 to TRBJ1-2; the match to TRBD1 covers 7 bases. Trimming at V came to 0 bases and at J to 5 bases, leaving 4 bases not matched to a gene. The CDR3 is made up of 14 amino acids. The germline gives CDR1 SGHKS, CDR2 YYEKEE (reference sequence). CDR3 residues: CASSLGGQSYGYTF. CDR3 DNA: TGTGCCAGCAGCTTGGGGGGACAGAGTTATGGCTACACCTTC.

The chain recombines TRBV11-3 with TRBJ1-1; D gene unclear. Germline V gene data show CDR1 as SGHNT and CDR2 as YENEEA. V was clipped by 1 base and J by 2 bases, with 11 bases between them. The CDR3 has 15 amino acids. The DNA of the CDR3 is TGTGCCAGCAGCTTAGTGACGGAGACCAACACTGAAGCTTTCTTT. The encoded protein is CASSLVTETNTEAFF.

This rearrangement joins TRBV7-2 to TRBJ2-1; D not certain. Germline CDR1 and CDR2: SGHTA and FQGNSA. This CDR3 is built from 13 residues. Trimming left V 3 bases short and J 7 bases short, with 10 bases between. The DNA for the CDR3 is TGTGCCAGCAGCTTCGGCCTAGGGAATGAGCAGTTCTTC. This sequence encodes CASSFGLGNEQFF.

The V gene is TRBV29-1, the J gene TRBJ1-1; no clear D. This CDR3 has 14 residues. The germline CDR1 and CDR2 sequences are SQVTM and ANQGSEA. Deletions cut 0 bases from V and 3 bases from J, with 11 bases between. CDR3 region: CSVEERGGDTEAFF. In DNA, the CDR3 is TGCAGCGTTGAAGAACGAGGTGGGGACACTGAAGCTTTCTTT.